This T cell receptor (beta chain) was observed in a study of Graves' ophthalmopathy and Graves' hyperthyroidism. Of note for this clonotype: Its antigen is not known.

Whole-study findings and limits: Ophthalmopathy progression was predicted with 70.59% sensitivity and about 72% specificity. Among thyroid clonotypes expanded above 0.001 frequency, most also appeared in blood.

Amplified TCR beta CDR3 regions were obtained using RNA transcripts as template. Scientists carried out first-round RT-PCR using HTBI primers and then a second-round multiplex PCR. TCRdb processed the multiplex PCR reads anew with MiXCR; each CDR3 protein has one entry. The sample shows roughly 350,000 distinct CDR3 sequences, 17% of them seen only once. The sequence came from an adult woman with stable Graves' hyperthyroidism. The material sequenced was peripheral blood.

CDR3 DNA sequence: TGTGCCAGCAGCTTAGGAGTAGCGGGGGGGGCCACCGGGGAGCTGTTTTTT. Protein product: CASSLGVAGGATGELFF. The chain combines TRBV11-2 with TRBJ2-2, with TRBD2 matching 11 bases. This CDR3 comprises 17 residues. V lost 1 base to trimming and J lost 4 bases; unmatched junction nucleotides: 5. Germline lookup yields CDR1 SGHAT and CDR2 FQNNGV.